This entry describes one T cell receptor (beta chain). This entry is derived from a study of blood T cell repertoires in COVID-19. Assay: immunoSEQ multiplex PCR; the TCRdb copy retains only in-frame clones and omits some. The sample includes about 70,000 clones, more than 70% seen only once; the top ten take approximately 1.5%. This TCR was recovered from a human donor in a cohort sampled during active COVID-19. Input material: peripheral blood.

CDR3 coding DNA: TGTGCCAGCCGACGGACAACAGATACGCAGTATTTT. This translates into CASRRTTDTQYF. The chain joins TRBV28 to TRBJ2-3; tentative D call: TRBD1 (5 bases). The CDR3 covers 12 residues. Germline V gene lookup returns CDR1 MDHEN and CDR2 SYDVKM. V shed 8 bases and J shed 3 bases, with 9 bases lying between them.